This TCR beta chain was captured by sequencing in a study of shared clonotypes between healthy human individuals. Findings of the study overall: Some naive CD4 clonotypes, around 4.7%, turned up in common across four donors. Clonotypes not shared had lower generation probabilities than those common to all four donors.

As for this clone: Its antigen is currently unknown.

Germline V CDR1 and CDR2: MNHEY, SVGAGI. V was pared by 0 bases and J by 1 base, with 6 bases between. The CDR3 is 14 residues long. Into CD45RA+ naive and CD45RA-negative memory subsets, the CD4+ cells were split. Evenly divided among several immunoSEQ plates was the genomic DNA of each subset. Clones were sequenced by immunoSEQ multiplex PCR, and TCRdb holds only the in-frame ones, with some missing. The table has just over 2,000,000 clones, 95% seen once. The chain links TRBV6-5 to TRBJ1-2, with no clear D. This receptor was identified in a man younger than 30 in good health. Input material: naive CD4+ T cells sorted from blood. Subset in this sample: CD45RA+ positively selected. CDR3 bases: TGTGCCAGCAGTTACTCGATAGTTAACTATGGCTACACCTTC. Translation gives CASSYSIVNYGYTF.